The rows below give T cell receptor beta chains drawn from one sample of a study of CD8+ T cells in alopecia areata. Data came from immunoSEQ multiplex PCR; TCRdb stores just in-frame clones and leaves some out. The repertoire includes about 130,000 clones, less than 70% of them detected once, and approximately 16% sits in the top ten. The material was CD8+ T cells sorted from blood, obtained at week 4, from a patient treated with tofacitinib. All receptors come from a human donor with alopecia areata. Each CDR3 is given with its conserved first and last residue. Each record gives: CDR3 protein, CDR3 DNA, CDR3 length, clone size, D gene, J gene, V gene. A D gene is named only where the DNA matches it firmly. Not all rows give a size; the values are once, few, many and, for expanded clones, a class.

CDR3 protein: CASSPDRGRGFGYTF
CDR3 DNA: TGCGCCAGCAGCCCCGATAGGGGGCGAGGATTTGGCTACACCTTC
CDR3 length: 15
clone size: .
D gene: TRBD1
J gene: TRBJ1-2
V gene: TRBV4-1

CDR3 protein: CASSLKMERQKNYGYTF
CDR3 DNA: TGCGCCAGCAGCCTAAAAATGGAGAGACAGAAGAACTATGGCTACACCTTC
CDR3 length: 17
clone size: few
D gene: .
J gene: TRBJ1-2
V gene: TRBV4-1

CDR3 protein: CASSQDLGVVYEQYF
CDR3 DNA: TGCGCCAGCAGCCAAGATCTCGGGGTGGTCTACGAGCAGTACTTC
CDR3 length: 15
clone size: .
D gene: .
J gene: TRBJ2-7
V gene: TRBV4-1

CDR3 protein: CASSWAGSSYEQYF
CDR3 DNA: TGTGCCAGCAGCTGGGCGGGCTCCTCCTACGAGCAGTACTTC
CDR3 length: 14
clone size: .
D gene: .
J gene: TRBJ2-7
V gene: TRBV7-9

CDR3 protein: CASPGTGPGTQYF
CDR3 DNA: TGTGCCAGCCCTGGGACAGGGCCCGGAACGCAGTATTTT
CDR3 length: 13
clone size: .
D gene: TRBD1
J gene: TRBJ2-3
V gene: TRBV13

CDR3 protein: CASSYSEGGFYGYTF
CDR3 DNA: TGTGCCAGCAGTTACTCGGAAGGGGGCTTCTATGGCTACACCTTC
CDR3 length: 15
clone size: .
D gene: TRBD1
J gene: TRBJ1-2
V gene: TRBV6-5

CDR3 protein: CASSEYGIGEYQETQYF
CDR3 DNA: TGTGCCAGCAGTGAATATGGGATAGGGGAGTACCAAGAGACCCAGTACTTC
CDR3 length: 17
clone size: .
D gene: .
J gene: TRBJ2-5
V gene: TRBV25-1

CDR3 protein: CASSYGAAYEQYF
CDR3 DNA: TGTGCCAGCAGCTATGGGGCGGCCTACGAGCAGTACTTC
CDR3 length: 13
clone size: few
D gene: .
J gene: TRBJ2-7
V gene: TRBV13

CDR3 protein: CASGDTGTEETQYF
CDR3 DNA: TGTGCTAGTGGGGACACCGGGACAGAAGAGACCCAGTACTTC
CDR3 length: 14
clone size: .
D gene: TRBD1
J gene: TRBJ2-5
V gene: TRBV12-5

CDR3 protein: CSVWTETQYF
CDR3 DNA: TGCAGCGTTTGGACAGAAACGCAGTATTTT
CDR3 length: 10
clone size: .
D gene: .
J gene: TRBJ2-3
V gene: TRBV29-1

CDR3 protein: CASSHRGRQPQHF
CDR3 DNA: TGTGCCAGCAGTCACAGGGGGCGTCAGCCCCAGCATTTT
CDR3 length: 13
clone size: few
D gene: TRBD1
J gene: TRBJ1-5
V gene: TRBV6-5

CDR3 protein: CASSESGENYGYTF
CDR3 DNA: TGTGCCAGCAGTGAGTCTGGGGAGAACTATGGCTACACCTTC
CDR3 length: 14
clone size: few
D gene: .
J gene: TRBJ1-2
V gene: TRBV6-4

CDR3 protein: CASSHFVGQVDNEQFF
CDR3 DNA: TGCGCCAGCAGCCATTTCGTGGGACAGGTAGACAATGAGCAGTTCTTC
CDR3 length: 16
clone size: .
D gene: TRBD1
J gene: TRBJ2-1
V gene: TRBV4-1

CDR3 protein: CASSRRQSPLHF
CDR3 DNA: TGTGCCAGCAGCCGACGACAGTCACCCCTCCACTTT
CDR3 length: 12
clone size: .
D gene: .
J gene: TRBJ1-6
V gene: TRBV7-2

CDR3 protein: CASSLIGQMLSYEQYF
CDR3 DNA: TGTGCCAGCAGTTTAATAGGACAGATGCTCTCCTACGAGCAGTACTTC
CDR3 length: 16
clone size: .
D gene: .
J gene: TRBJ2-7
V gene: TRBV27

CDR3 protein: CASSQSGGAETQYF
CDR3 DNA: TGCGCCAGCAGCCAGAGCGGGGGGGCAGAGACCCAGTACTTC
CDR3 length: 14
clone size: few
D gene: TRBD2
J gene: TRBJ2-5
V gene: TRBV4-3

CDR3 protein: CAWSQGVGPYEQYF
CDR3 DNA: TGTGCCTGGAGCCAGGGAGTGGGGCCCTACGAGCAGTACTTC
CDR3 length: 14
clone size: .
D gene: .
J gene: TRBJ2-7
V gene: TRBV30

CDR3 protein: CASSDGGPGDTQYF
CDR3 DNA: TGTGCCAGCAGTGATGGGGGGCCGGGAGATACGCAGTATTTT
CDR3 length: 14
clone size: few
D gene: .
J gene: TRBJ2-3
V gene: TRBV2

CDR3 protein: CASPGKNTGELFF
CDR3 DNA: TGTGCCAGCCCAGGGAAGAACACCGGGGAGCTGTTTTTT
CDR3 length: 13
clone size: .
D gene: .
J gene: TRBJ2-2
V gene: TRBV18

CDR3 protein: CASSLGGTYEQYF
CDR3 DNA: TGTGCCAGCAGCCTAGGGGGAACCTACGAGCAGTACTTC
CDR3 length: 13
clone size: .
D gene: .
J gene: TRBJ2-7
V gene: TRBV7-2

CDR3 protein: CASSPTPGQARYGYTF
CDR3 DNA: TGTGCCAGCTCACCGACCCCTGGACAGGCTCGGTATGGCTACACCTTC
CDR3 length: 16
clone size: .
D gene: TRBD1
J gene: TRBJ1-2
V gene: TRBV18

CDR3 protein: CASISGDTQYF
CDR3 DNA: TGTGCCAGCATCTCCGGAGATACGCAGTATTTT
CDR3 length: 11
clone size: .
D gene: .
J gene: TRBJ2-3
V gene: TRBV27

CDR3 protein: CASSPWTVSNQPQHF
CDR3 DNA: TGTGCCAGTAGTCCCTGGACAGTTAGCAATCAGCCCCAGCATTTT
CDR3 length: 15
clone size: .
D gene: .
J gene: TRBJ1-5
V gene: TRBV19

CDR3 protein: CASSPGLFGNGYTF
CDR3 DNA: TGTGCCAGCAGTCCAGGCCTCTTCGGGAATGGCTACACCTTC
CDR3 length: 14
clone size: .
D gene: .
J gene: TRBJ1-2
V gene: TRBV27

CDR3 protein: CASSQRVLHEQYF
CDR3 DNA: TGTGCCAGCAGCCAGCGGGTTCTACACGAGCAGTACTTC
CDR3 length: 13
clone size: .
D gene: .
J gene: TRBJ2-7
V gene: TRBV4-2

CDR3 protein: CASSRERAVYNEQFF
CDR3 DNA: TGTGCCAGCAGTCGCGAGCGGGCAGTGTACAATGAGCAGTTCTTC
CDR3 length: 15
clone size: .
D gene: .
J gene: TRBJ2-1
V gene: TRBV27

CDR3 protein: CASSEMSLPRDYGYTF
CDR3 DNA: TGTGCCAGCAGCGAAATGTCGCTACCAAGGGACTATGGCTACACCTTC
CDR3 length: 16
clone size: .
D gene: .
J gene: TRBJ1-2
V gene: TRBV6-1

CDR3 protein: CASSFSQENNQPQHF
CDR3 DNA: TGTGCCAGCAGCTTCTCACAGGAGAACAATCAGCCCCAGCATTTT
CDR3 length: 15
clone size: .
D gene: .
J gene: TRBJ1-5
V gene: TRBV7-9

CDR3 protein: CASSQNTEAFF
CDR3 DNA: TGTGCCAGCAGCCAGAACACTGAAGCTTTCTTT
CDR3 length: 11
clone size: .
D gene: .
J gene: TRBJ1-1
V gene: TRBV5-6

CDR3 protein: CASSSPGEPQHF
CDR3 DNA: TGTGCCAGCAGCTCTCCAGGTGAGCCCCAGCATTTT
CDR3 length: 12
clone size: once
D gene: .
J gene: TRBJ1-5
V gene: TRBV7-9

CDR3 protein: CASSIWTGGNEQFF
CDR3 DNA: TGTGCCAGCAGCATATGGACAGGGGGCAATGAGCAGTTCTTC
CDR3 length: 14
clone size: .
D gene: TRBD1
J gene: TRBJ2-1
V gene: TRBV7-8

CDR3 protein: CASRQGTGANVLTF
CDR3 DNA: TGTGCCAGCAGACAGGGGACTGGGGCCAACGTCCTGACTTTC
CDR3 length: 14
clone size: .
D gene: TRBD1
J gene: TRBJ2-6
V gene: TRBV6-1

CDR3 protein: CSVVGLTTSYEQYF
CDR3 DNA: TGCAGCGTTGTAGGTCTTACGACCTCCTACGAGCAGTACTTC
CDR3 length: 14
clone size: .
D gene: .
J gene: TRBJ2-7
V gene: TRBV29-1

CDR3 protein: CACFEGYEQYF
CDR3 DNA: TGTGCCTGTTTCGAGGGCTACGAGCAGTACTTC
CDR3 length: 11
clone size: .
D gene: .
J gene: TRBJ2-7
V gene: TRBV30

CDR3 protein: CSVEPGRPDQETQYF
CDR3 DNA: TGCAGCGTTGAACCAGGTAGACCGGATCAAGAGACCCAGTACTTC
CDR3 length: 15
clone size: few
D gene: .
J gene: TRBJ2-5
V gene: TRBV29-1

CDR3 protein: CSVEGLFDYGYTF
CDR3 DNA: TGCAGCGTTGAGGGGTTATTCGACTATGGCTACACCTTC
CDR3 length: 13
clone size: .
D gene: .
J gene: TRBJ1-2
V gene: TRBV29-1

CDR3 protein: CSVEGSFNTEAFF
CDR3 DNA: TGCAGCGTTGAGGGCAGTTTCAACACTGAAGCTTTCTTT
CDR3 length: 13
clone size: .
D gene: .
J gene: TRBJ1-1
V gene: TRBV29-1

CDR3 protein: CAIRGQGEKGLFF
CDR3 DNA: TGTGCCATCAGGGGACAGGGGGAGAAAGGACTGTTTTTT
CDR3 length: 13
clone size: .
D gene: TRBD1
J gene: TRBJ1-4
V gene: TRBV10-3

CDR3 protein: CASSVGTEGRDTQYF
CDR3 DNA: TGTGCCAGCAGCGTAGGGACAGAAGGGAGAGATACGCAGTATTTT
CDR3 length: 15
clone size: .
D gene: .
J gene: TRBJ2-3
V gene: TRBV9

CDR3 protein: CASSQDWQTQYF
CDR3 DNA: TGCGCCAGCAGCCAAGATTGGCAGACCCAGTACTTC
CDR3 length: 12
clone size: .
D gene: .
J gene: TRBJ2-5
V gene: TRBV4-1

CDR3 protein: CAWSAGGWDGYTF
CDR3 DNA: TGTGCCTGGAGTGCAGGGGGGTGGGATGGCTACACCTTC
CDR3 length: 13
clone size: few
D gene: TRBD1
J gene: TRBJ1-2
V gene: TRBV30